Below, 5 T cell receptor beta chains from the same sample are listed, as sequenced in a study of CD8 T cells in ankylosing spondylitis. One entry per CDR3 protein, called by TCRdb with MiXCR from the 5' RACE reads. The sample lists about 350,000 distinct CDR3 sequences, 20% to 25% occurring once. Material for sequencing was blood, either unsorted or a sorted T cell fraction (not recorded which). The receptors were gathered from a male donor with ankylosing spondylitis or in good health (not recorded which).

V usage is TRBV29-1 and J usage is TRBJ2-1; TRBD2 matches 8 bases. J gave up 0 bases and V 2 bases, and 9 bases lay outside the gene matches. Looked up from germline, CDR1 is SQVTM and CDR2 is ANQGSEA. This CDR3 has 17 amino acids. The CDR3 loop is CSVEFAGGLSSYNEQFF. The CDR3 nucleotides read TGCAGCGTTGAATTCGCGGGGGGACTGAGCTCCTACAATGAGCAGTTCTTC.

This clonotype was counted ten times or more. The chain combines TRBV28 with TRBJ1-6; 8 nucleotides align to TRBD1. The CDR3 contains 14 residues. After removal of 3 bases from V and 7 bases from J, the junction contained 2 bases not matched to a gene. From germline, CDR1 is MDHEN and CDR2 SYDVKM. The CDR3 nucleotides read TGTGCCAGCAGTTTGTACAGGGGGAATTCACCCCTCCACTTT. Its translation is CASSLYRGNSPLHF. Filled out from reference TRBV28 and TRBJ1-6, the complete variable domain reads DVKVTQSSRYLVKRTGEKVFLECVQDMDHENMFWYRQDPGLGLRLIYFSYDVKMKEKGDIPEGYSVSREKKERFSLILESASTNQTSMYLCASSLYRGNSPLHFGNGTRLTVT.

The chain employs TRBV6-4 and TRBJ2-3; 7 bases agree with TRBD1. Germline V CDR1 and CDR2: MRHNA, SNTAGT. This CDR3 has 15 residues. Trimming removed 2 bases from V and 2 bases from J; junction bases left unmatched: 4. CDR3 sequence reads: CASSDGTATTDTQYF. In DNA form, the CDR3 reads TGTGCCAGCAGTGACGGGACAGCGACCACAGATACGCAGTATTTT.

J is TRBJ2-7 and V is TRBV7-9, with TRBD2 matching 10 bases. The CDR3 covers 16 residues. The J segment lost 2 bases and the V segment lost 5 bases, leaving 9 bases of the junction unmatched. Germline loops: CDR1 SEHNR, CDR2 FQNEAQ (reference sequence). This chain's CDR3 is CASSPQTSGVPYEQYF. CDR3 coding DNA: TGTGCCAGCAGCCCACAAACTAGCGGGGTTCCCTACGAGCAGTACTTC.

The J gene is TRBJ2-2, the V gene TRBV7-9; 9 bases are shared with TRBD2. CDR1 is SEHNR, CDR2 FQNEAQ, per germline (reference sequence). V dropped 4 bases and J dropped 2; count of bases not matched to a gene: 5. The CDR3 is 16 residues long. CDR3 in DNA: TGTGCCAGCAGCTCCCGACTAGCGGATAACACCGGGGAGCTGTTTTTT. Its translation: CASSSRLADNTGELFF.